This T cell receptor beta chain was retrieved from a study of a mutant IDH1 vaccine in newly diagnosed glioma. Study at large: Patients were started on vaccination 4-6 weeks after radiotherapy alone, or with temozolomide cycles. Treated patients, about 60% male and 37.5% female, averaged about 40 years of age. Patients previously underwent radiotherapy, temozolomide, or both, and most underwent both. Findings and caveats of the study: Changes in the top peripheral T cell clonotypes seemingly had no bearing on pseudoprogression.

CDR1 and CDR2 from the germline V gene are SGHVS and FQNEAQ. This CDR3 region has 16 residues. The ends were cut back, 2 bases at V and 4 bases at J, with 17 bases in the middle. Time point specified: week 35, safety follow-up. What each vaccine dose contained was 300 ug of mutant IDH1 20-mer peptide, accompanied by topical imiquimod. Details on this clone: Its antigen remains unknown.

Profiling relied on immunoSEQ multiplex PCR, and the TCRdb table lists in-frame clones only, not all of them. The top ten clones hold about 4.2% of a sample with 60,000 to 65,000 clones, less than 90% of them seen once. This chain links TRBV7-8 with TRBJ2-5, with a weak D call TRBD1 (7 bases). Sequencing was performed on PBMCs, taken from a glioma patient whose treatment included an IDH1 peptide vaccine. The TCR comes from a man under 40 with glioma. The CDR3: CASSLPDRDGGETQYF. The CDR3 bases are TGTGCCAGCAGCTTACCAGACAGGGACGGGGGAGAGACCCAGTACTTC. The entire variable domain, with the rest obtained from reference TRBV7-8 and TRBJ2-5, is as follows: GAGVSQSPRYKVAKRGQDVALRCDPISGHVSLFWYQQALGQGPEFLTYFQNEAQLDKSGLPSDRFFAERPEGSVSTLKIQRTQQEDSAVYLCASSLPDRDGGETQYFGPGTRLLVL.